The clone carrying this T cell receptor (beta chain) has just a few counts. Its antigen remains unidentified. This sample is drawn from a study of T cells in Graves' hyperthyroidism and ophthalmopathy. Overall study findings and caveats: Blood also contained most expanded thyroid clonotypes above 0.001.

This CDR3 region has 14 residues. Trimming cost V 2 bases and J 3 bases, with 8 bases left between them. Germline CDR1 is KGHDR and CDR2 is SFDVKD. Regions amplified from RNA transcripts were the TCR beta CDR3 regions. First-round RT-PCR of the TCR CDR3 relied on the HTBI primer set. TCRdb passed the multiplex PCR reads through MiXCR, listing each CDR3 protein once. The sample lists hundreds of thousands of distinct CDR3 sequences, about 45% occurring once. Material: peripheral blood or thyroid tissue (not recorded which). The chain couples TRBV24-1 to TRBJ2-3; maybe TRBD1 (6 bases). The source of this sequence is an adult man with Graves' disease, either hyperthyroidism or ophthalmopathy (not recorded which). CDR3 in amino acids: CATSDSGATDTQYF. The CDR3 DNA reads TGTGCCACCAGTGATTCAGGGGCGACAGATACGCAGTATTTT.